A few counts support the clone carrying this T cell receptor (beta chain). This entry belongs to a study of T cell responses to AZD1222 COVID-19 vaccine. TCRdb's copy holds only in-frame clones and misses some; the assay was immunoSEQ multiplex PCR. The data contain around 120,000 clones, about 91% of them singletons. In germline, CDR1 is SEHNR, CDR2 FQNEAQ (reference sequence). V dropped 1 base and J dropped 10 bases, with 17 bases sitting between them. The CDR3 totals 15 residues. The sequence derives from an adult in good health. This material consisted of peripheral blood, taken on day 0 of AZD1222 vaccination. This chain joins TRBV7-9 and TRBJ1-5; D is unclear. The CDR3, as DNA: TGTGCCAGCAGCTTAGAGACGGAACCTCCTCGACCCCAGCATTTT. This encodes CASSLETEPPRPQHF.